The 15 T cell receptor beta chains below all came from one sample that was sequenced in a study of OX40 agonist ivuxolimab in advanced cancers. TCRdb's table, derived via immunoSEQ multiplex PCR, lists solely in-frame clones and lacks some. The data show 95,000 to 100,000 clones, just under 85% seen once. This sample comprised CD4+ or CD8+ T cells sorted from blood, obtained in a trial of the OX40 agonist ivuxolimab. All receptors come from an adult with an advanced solid tumor such as melanoma, head and neck, liver or kidney cancer.

The rearrangement uses TRBV27 and TRBJ2-2; unclear D gene. The CDR3 has 13 residues. From germline, CDR1 is MNHEY and CDR2 SMNVEV (reference sequence). The V and J ends lost 3 bases and 1 base respectively, with 3 bases between them. CDR3 protein: CASSFRNTGELFF. The CDR3 DNA follows: TGTGCCAGCAGTTTTAGGAACACCGGGGAGCTGTTTTTT.

The V gene is TRBV7-6, the J gene TRBJ2-7, with 12 positions matching TRBD1. CDR3 length equals 15 residues. The germline V gene encodes CDR1 SGHVS and CDR2 FNYEAQ. Trimming at V came to 5 bases and at J to 6 bases, leaving 8 bases not matched to a gene. The CDR3 spells CASSTGGTGGSEQYF. As DNA, the CDR3 is TGTGCCAGCAGCACCGGTGGGACAGGGGGCTCCGAGCAGTACTTC.

The chain is built from TRBV10-3 and TRBJ1-6; a possible D gene is TRBD1 (6 bases). CDR1 ENHRY and CDR2 SYGVKD come from the germline V gene. The CDR3 covers 17 residues. Trimming cost V 0 bases and J 0 bases, with 9 bases left between them. Here the CDR3 reads CAISESTGTSYNSPLHF. CDR3 nucleotide sequence: TGTGCCATCAGTGAGTCGACAGGCACCTCCTATAATTCACCCCTCCACTTT.

V usage is TRBV7-9 and J usage is TRBJ1-5; tentatively, D is TRBD1 (5 bases). The V gene lost 6 bases and the J gene lost 7 bases, with 16 bases spanning the gap. The CDR3 totals 14 residues. Germline V gives CDR1 SEHNR, CDR2 FQNEAQ (reference sequence). The CDR3 DNA follows: TGTGCCAGCAGTCCTACAGGAACTGGACAGCCCCAGCATTTT. This gives the protein CASSPTGTGQPQHF.

The rearrangement links TRBV28 to TRBJ1-5, with D unclear. V shed 6 bases and J shed 2 bases, with 20 bases lying between them. Germline CDR1 is MDHEN and CDR2 is SYDVKM. The CDR3 is 17 amino acids. The CDR3 protein is CASSPPWTFRGNQPQHF. CDR3 sequence (DNA): TGTGCCAGCAGCCCTCCTTGGACGTTTCGTGGCAATCAGCCCCAGCATTTT.

This chain uses TRBV5-1 with TRBJ1-2; no clear D. V was trimmed by 4 bases and J by 6 bases, leaving 19 bases between them. This CDR3 is 15 amino acids long. Germline V lookup: CDR1 SGHRS, CDR2 YFSETQ. CDR3 sequence: CASSPADGILHGYTF. CDR3 sequence (DNA): TGCGCCAGCAGCCCCGCCGACGGAATTCTCCATGGCTACACCTTC.

This chain connects TRBV6-1 to TRBJ1-6; 9 bases align to TRBD1. V trimming: 4 bases; J trimming: 9 bases; junction bases outside the gene matches: 7. The germline CDR1 and CDR2 sequences are MNHNS and SASEGT. The CDR3 spans 15 residues. Here the CDR3 DNA reads TGTGCCAGCAGTGGATCCGGGACAGGGTTTTCACCCCTCCACTTT. Amino acids: CASSGSGTGFSPLHF.

J is TRBJ2-3 and V is TRBV4-1; no clear D. Between the trimmed V and J ends, which lost 0 bases and 7 bases, there was a span of 8 bases. Germline CDR1 is MGHRA and CDR2 is YSYEKL. This CDR3 is built from 13 residues. CDR3 residues: CASSQDSDNTQYF. CDR3 in DNA: TGCGCCAGCAGCCAAGATTCGGATAATACGCAGTATTTT.

The chain is built from TRBV6-6 and TRBJ1-1; the match to TRBD1 covers 7 bases. This CDR3 has 14 amino acids. J gave up 6 bases and V 2 bases, and 6 bases lay outside the gene matches. Germline V lookup: CDR1 MNHNY, CDR2 SVGAGI (reference sequence). The chain's CDR3 is CASSYDRVTPEAFF. In DNA form, the CDR3 reads TGTGCCAGCAGTTACGACAGGGTGACTCCTGAAGCTTTCTTT.

The gene calls are TRBV11-2 and TRBJ2-7; D is possibly TRBD2 (5 bases). The CDR3 is 14 residues long. Per the germline V gene, CDR1 is SGHAT and CDR2 is FQNNGV. V was trimmed by 1 base and J by 4 bases, leaving 11 bases between them. The CDR3 coding sequence is TGTGCCAGCAGCTTAGGACGGGGAAGGTACGAGCAGTACTTC. This sequence encodes CASSLGRGRYEQYF.

The V and J genes are TRBV7-8 and TRBJ2-1; no definite D call. In germline, CDR1 is SGHVS, CDR2 FQNEAQ. With 6 bases removed from V and 6 bases from J, the gap between germline ends came to 15 bases. The CDR3 has 14 residues. This chain's CDR3 is CASRLRIQANEQFF. CDR3 DNA: TGTGCCAGCAGGCTCCGGATCCAGGCCAATGAGCAGTTCTTC.

V gene TRBV27 combines with J gene TRBJ1-2; TRBD1 matches 7 bases. Germline lookup yields CDR1 MNHEY and CDR2 SMNVEV (reference sequence). The CDR3 consists of 14 residues. With 4 bases clipped from V and 7 bases from J, the junction kept 9 bases outside the gene matches. CDR3 region: CASSSQTGRSGYTF. CDR3 coding DNA: TGTGCCAGCAGTTCCCAGACAGGGAGAAGTGGCTACACCTTC.

This chain joins TRBV7-2 and TRBJ2-2; D gene ambiguous. Trimming removed 2 bases at V and 7 bases at J, with 5 bases between. Germline V lookup: CDR1 SGHTA, CDR2 FQGNSA. The CDR3 has 12 residues. CDR3 sequence reads: CASSLLVGELFF. CDR3 nucleotides: TGTGCCAGCAGCTTATTGGTCGGGGAGCTGTTTTTT. Together with reference TRBV7-2 and TRBJ2-2, the CDR3 gives the full variable domain: GAGVSQSPSNKVTEKGKDVELRCDPISGHTALYWYRQSLGQGLEFLIYFQGNSAPDKSGLPSDRFSAERTGGSVSTLTIQRTQQEDSAVYLCASSLLVGELFFGEGSRLTVL.

This chain connects TRBV28 to TRBJ2-1; 7 bases align to TRBD1. This CDR3 is 14 amino acids long. Germline V CDR1 and CDR2: MDHEN, SYDVKM. The V gene end was trimmed by 3 bases and the J gene end by 6 bases; junction bases not matched to a gene: 5. DNA of the CDR3: TGTGCCAGCAGTTTTTCCGGACAGGTCAATGAGCAGTTCTTC. Translation gives CASSFSGQVNEQFF.

J is TRBJ2-1 and V is TRBV4-2, with 11 bases that match TRBD2. The V gene end was trimmed by 4 bases and the J gene end by 5 bases; junction bases not matched to a gene: 4. The CDR3 sequence is 15 residues long. Germline V CDR1 and CDR2: LGHNA, YNFKEQ. The CDR3 nucleotides are TGTGCCAGCAGCCTTACTAGCGGGGGAGACAATGAGCAGTTCTTC. It specifies CASSLTSGGDNEQFF.